Listed here is a single TCR beta chain. Per the germline V gene, CDR1 is SGHRS and CDR2 is YFSETQ. V lost 3 bases, J lost 3 bases, and 9 bases lay in between. The CDR3 loop spans 13 amino acids. The record originates from a study of blood T cell repertoires in COVID-19. Assay used: immunoSEQ multiplex PCR; TCRdb lists only in-frame clones, some missing. The table has under 75,000 clones, 75% to 85% seen once. This TCR was sampled from a man aged 55 to 70 with acute or convalescent COVID-19. This chain connects TRBV5-1 to TRBJ1-2; D is ambiguous. Sample: peripheral blood. The CDR3 sequence is CASSYRTDYGYTF. DNA for the CDR3: TGCGCCAGCAGCTACCGGACTGACTATGGCTACACCTTC.